Reported below is one T cell receptor beta chain. The junction departs from the called germline gene at one end, perhaps through a read error. The data stem from a study of blood T cells in healthy people across ages. Study-level background: About one barcoded beta molecule was captured per two T cells (by template switching).

There are 14 residues in the CDR3. Russia was home to the donors, healthy Caucasian individuals aged roughly 6 to 90. The extraction recovered at least 5.5 micrograms of total RNA per sample. Through a sample-barcoded 5' primer and a J-beta primer mix, a second PCR was run for roughly 6 to 11 cycles. Each cDNA was tagged by a template-switch adaptor containing 12 random nucleotides. TCRdb re-derived calls from the 5' RACE reads in MiXCR, one entry per CDR3 protein. The top ten clones hold around 4% of a sample with 1,500,000 or so distinct CDR3 sequences, roughly 43% of them seen once. Material for sequencing was blood. This clonotype was obtained from a woman aged 18 to 35 in good health. The rearrangement joins TRBV12-3 or TRBV12-4 to TRBJ2-3; possible D gene TRBD1, 6 bases. CDR3 loop: CAGSSGQPADTQYF. As DNA, the CDR3 is TGTGCCGGCAGTTCCGGACAGCCCGCAGATACGCAGTATTTT.